These T cell receptor beta chains were read from a single sample in a study of blood T cells in healthy people across ages. TCRdb re-analysed the 5' RACE reads in MiXCR, keeping a single row per CDR3 protein. Of around 2 million distinct CDR3 sequences in the sample, around 40% are singletons; the top ten hold roughly 23%. Sequences were obtained from blood. These receptors originate from a human donor in good health. Both conserved end residues are part of each CDR3. D genes are given only for firm matches. For some rows the clone size is stated as once, few or many, or as a class when expanded; others skip it.

J | V | D | size | CDR3 | DNA
TRBJ1-4 | TRBV6-6 | . | . | CASRAATNEKLFF | TGTGCCAGCAGGGCAGCAACTAATGAAAAACTGTTTTTT
TRBJ2-5 | TRBV29-1 | . | . | CSVVSGLETRYF | TGCAGCGTTGTTTCAGGGCTGGAGACCCGGTACTTC
TRBJ2-1 | TRBV2 | . | . | CASSTGTSREQFF | TGTGCCAGCAGTACCGGGACTTCCAGAGAGCAGTTCTTC
TRBJ1-2 | TRBV7-9 | . | many | CASSLVANYGYTF | TGTGCCAGCAGCTTAGTTGCTAACTATGGCTACACCTTC
TRBJ2-5 | TRBV20-1 | TRBD2 | once | CSAGLAGVSEIQYF | TGCAGTGCCGGACTAGCGGGGGTATCAGAGATCCAGTACTTC
TRBJ2-3 | TRBV12-3/TRBV12-4 | . | . | CASIPSGFSTDTQYF | TGTGCCAGTATCCCCTCGGGGTTTAGCACAGATACGCAGTATTTT
TRBJ2-3 | TRBV29-1 | . | . | CSVLCSGSADTQYF | TGCAGCGTACTGTGTTCAGGGTCCGCAGATACGCAGTATTTT
TRBJ2-1 | TRBV9 | TRBD1 | few | CASSDPGQGVDEQFF | TGTGCCAGCAGCGACCCGGGACAGGGTGTCGATGAGCAGTTCTTC
TRBJ2-3 | TRBV7-9 | . | . | CASTAQAGVLTSEADTQYF | TGTGCCAGCACGGCCCAGGCCGGAGTGCTTACTAGTGAGGCAGATACGCAGTATTTT
TRBJ1-1 | TRBV6-5 | . | . | CASSHPGGRTEAFF | TGTGCCAGCAGCCACCCCGGGGGAAGGACTGAAGCTTTCTTT